This record concerns one T cell receptor beta chain sequence. The target antigen is unknown. The germline V gene has CDR1 MDHEN and CDR2 SYDVKM. This CDR3 has 16 residues. Trimming took off 8 bases at V and 0 bases at J, with 17 bases between the two ends. The sample is drawn from a study of blood T cells in healthy people across ages. General observations from the study: Greater diversity and more naive CD4+ cells were seen in long-lived donors than in aged donors.

Through a sample-barcoded 5' primer and a J-beta primer mix, a second PCR was run for 7 to 11 cycles. Every cDNA molecule bore a tag from a template-switch adaptor containing 12 random nucleotides. Via MiXCR, TCRdb re-called the 5' RACE reads, giving one row per CDR3 protein. The sample has about 1 million distinct CDR3 sequences, under 30% seen once; the top ten hold about 0.69%. Aged about 6 to 100, donors were systemically healthy Caucasians from Russia. These sequences were also reported in another study, on T cells of mothers and their children. That study reports: cDNA was synthesized from all extracted RNA at around 1.5 ug per reaction.

This TCR came from a girl aged 2-10 years in good health. This chain links TRBV28 with TRBJ2-1; D not resolved. Specimen: blood. CDR3 in amino acids: CASPLIRPSSYNEQFF. The CDR3 nucleotides are TGTGCCAGCCCTCTGATCCGGCCCAGCTCCTACAATGAGCAGTTCTTC.